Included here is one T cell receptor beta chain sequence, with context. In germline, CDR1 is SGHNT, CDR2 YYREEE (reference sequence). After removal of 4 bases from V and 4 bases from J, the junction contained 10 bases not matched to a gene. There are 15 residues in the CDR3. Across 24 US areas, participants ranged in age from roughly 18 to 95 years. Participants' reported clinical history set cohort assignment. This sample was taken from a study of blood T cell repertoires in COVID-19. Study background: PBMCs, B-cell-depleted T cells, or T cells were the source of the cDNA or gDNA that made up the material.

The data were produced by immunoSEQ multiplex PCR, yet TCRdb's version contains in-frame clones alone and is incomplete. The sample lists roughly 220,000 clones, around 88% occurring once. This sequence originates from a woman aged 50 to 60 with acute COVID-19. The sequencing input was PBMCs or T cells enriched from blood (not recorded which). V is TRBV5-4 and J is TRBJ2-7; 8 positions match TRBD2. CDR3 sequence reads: CASSASSGSRYEQYF. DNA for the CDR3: TGTGCCAGCAGCGCTTCTAGCGGGTCAAGGTACGAGCAGTACTTC.